These T cell receptor beta chains were read from a single sample in a study of T-cell reconstitution after alpha-beta-depleted transplantation in children. TCRdb fed the PCR reads into MiXCR, producing one record per CDR3 protein. The sample shows some 390,000 distinct CDR3 sequences, approximately 20% of them seen only once. The source material was PBMCs from the stem cell graft donor, sampled from the stem cell graft. Receptor source: a human donor who donated a stem cell graft to a child with acute myeloid leukemia. Both conserved end residues are part of each CDR3.

j_gene: TRBJ2-5
v_gene: TRBV5-1
CDR3aa: CASSRGTSQETQYF

j_gene: TRBJ2-1
v_gene: TRBV24-1
CDR3aa: CATSDPGTSGRADEQFF

j_gene: TRBJ2-1
v_gene: TRBV7-6
CDR3aa: CASSLYTGDPYNEQFF

j_gene: TRBJ2-7
v_gene: TRBV25-1
CDR3aa: CASTNTGGDYEQYF

j_gene: TRBJ2-7
v_gene: TRBV7-2
CDR3aa: CASSFGSWVEQYF

j_gene: TRBJ2-7
v_gene: TRBV12-3/TRBV12-4
CDR3aa: CASSLAWGDEQYF

j_gene: TRBJ2-1
v_gene: TRBV4-3
CDR3aa: CASSQPTGNNEQFF

j_gene: TRBJ2-1
v_gene: TRBV20-1
CDR3aa: CSARAPTPNEQFF

j_gene: TRBJ2-7
v_gene: TRBV28
CDR3aa: CASSFVDSPYEQYF

j_gene: TRBJ2-7
v_gene: TRBV20-1
CDR3aa: CSASRQGNEQYF

j_gene: TRBJ2-1
v_gene: TRBV9
CDR3aa: CASSVGLGAYNEQFF

j_gene: TRBJ2-7
v_gene: TRBV20-1
CDR3aa: CSAIPATSGSSYEQYF

j_gene: TRBJ2-7
v_gene: TRBV9
CDR3aa: CASSLRPGLVVEQYF

j_gene: TRBJ1-1
v_gene: TRBV11-2
CDR3aa: CASSPSMYDTPNTEAFF

j_gene: TRBJ2-1
v_gene: TRBV20-1
CDR3aa: CSTESAGPYNEQFF

j_gene: TRBJ2-7
v_gene: TRBV5-1
CDR3aa: CASSLGQVYHEQYF

j_gene: TRBJ1-1
v_gene: TRBV28
CDR3aa: CASSLTGGITEAFF

j_gene: TRBJ2-7
v_gene: TRBV20-1
CDR3aa: CSARTSGRRYEQYF

j_gene: TRBJ2-7
v_gene: TRBV29-1
CDR3aa: CSVGTGARGSSYEQYF

j_gene: TRBJ2-5
v_gene: TRBV4-1
CDR3aa: CASSQGPAEGRKTQYF

j_gene: TRBJ2-7
v_gene: TRBV10-3
CDR3aa: CAITNGAPYEQYF

j_gene: TRBJ2-5
v_gene: TRBV2
CDR3aa: CASRDLAGIETQYF

j_gene: TRBJ2-7
v_gene: TRBV12-3/TRBV12-4
CDR3aa: CASSLASGRDEQYF

j_gene: TRBJ2-1
v_gene: TRBV29-1
CDR3aa: CSVEPRQGVYNEQFF

j_gene: TRBJ2-2
v_gene: TRBV29-1
CDR3aa: CSAEDRGVRGELFF

j_gene: TRBJ2-7
v_gene: TRBV20-1
CDR3aa: CSARPSGISYEQYF

j_gene: TRBJ2-5
v_gene: TRBV4-1
CDR3aa: CASSQEVGRADETQYF

j_gene: TRBJ1-5
v_gene: TRBV24-1
CDR3aa: CATSQGPQPQHF

j_gene: TRBJ2-7
v_gene: TRBV27
CDR3aa: CASSYGIPGQGIYEQYF

j_gene: TRBJ2-3
v_gene: TRBV10-3
CDR3aa: CAISESTDTQYF

j_gene: TRBJ2-1
v_gene: TRBV4-1
CDR3aa: CASSQGSQSSYNEQFF

j_gene: TRBJ2-5
v_gene: TRBV5-1
CDR3aa: CASSYAKEETQYF

j_gene: TRBJ2-1
v_gene: TRBV6-1
CDR3aa: CASSPFSVSEQFF

j_gene: TRBJ2-1
v_gene: TRBV5-1
CDR3aa: CASTLTSARGEQFF

j_gene: TRBJ2-2
v_gene: TRBV6-2/TRBV6-3
CDR3aa: CASSSPRANTGELFF

j_gene: TRBJ2-7
v_gene: TRBV12-3/TRBV12-4
CDR3aa: CASSLTTGVEQYF

j_gene: TRBJ2-3
v_gene: TRBV20-1
CDR3aa: CSARVGGLTDTQYF

j_gene: TRBJ2-1
v_gene: TRBV7-2
CDR3aa: CASGKDRARDEQFF

j_gene: TRBJ1-5
v_gene: TRBV28
CDR3aa: CASSFPGSQPQHF

j_gene: TRBJ2-2
v_gene: TRBV15
CDR3aa: CATTAGANTGELFF

j_gene: TRBJ2-7
v_gene: TRBV12-3/TRBV12-4
CDR3aa: CASSFRDRLREQYF

j_gene: TRBJ2-5
v_gene: TRBV20-1
CDR3aa: CSASQGRETQYF